This entry features one T cell receptor beta chain sequence. These data originate in a study of technical replicates of blood from a handful of donors. Germline V gives CDR1 LNHDA, CDR2 SQIVND (reference sequence). The CDR3 has 16 amino acids. V dropped 5 bases and J dropped 1; count of bases not matched to a gene: 8. Data came from immunoSEQ multiplex PCR; TCRdb stores just in-frame clones and leaves some out. The top ten hold 6.5% to 10% of the sample, which has approximately 12,000 clones, almost 95% seen once. The rearrangement links TRBV19 to TRBJ1-3; TRBD1 matches at 7 bases. The sample consisted of PBMCs. The origin of this receptor is a human donor in good health. DNA for the CDR3: TGTGCCAGTAGTCTCCGGGACAGCTTATCTGGAAACACCATATATTTT. Its protein is CASSLRDSLSGNTIYF.